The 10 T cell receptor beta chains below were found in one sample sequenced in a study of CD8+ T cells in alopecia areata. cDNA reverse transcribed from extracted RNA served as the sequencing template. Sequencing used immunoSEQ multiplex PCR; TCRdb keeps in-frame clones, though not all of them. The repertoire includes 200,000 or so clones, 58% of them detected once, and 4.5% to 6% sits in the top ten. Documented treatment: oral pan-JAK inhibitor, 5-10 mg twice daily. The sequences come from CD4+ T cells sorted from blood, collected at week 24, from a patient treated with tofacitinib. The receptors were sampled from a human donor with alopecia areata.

CDR3 sequence (DNA): TGTGCCAGCAGTTTCCGGGCCGCGGGAGGCTACACCTTC. The encoded protein is CASSFRAAGGYTF. V and J are TRBV27 and TRBJ1-2; D is uncertain. The CDR3 spans 13 residues. The ends were cut back, 3 bases at V and 8 bases at J, with 13 bases in the middle. Germline assignment: CDR1 MNHEY and CDR2 SMNVEV (reference sequence).

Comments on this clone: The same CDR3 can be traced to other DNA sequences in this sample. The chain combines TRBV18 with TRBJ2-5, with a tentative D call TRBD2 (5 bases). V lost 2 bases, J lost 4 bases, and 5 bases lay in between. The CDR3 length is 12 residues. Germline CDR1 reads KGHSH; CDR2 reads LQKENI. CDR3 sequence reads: CASSPEGETQYF. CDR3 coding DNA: TGTGCCAGCTCACCAGAGGGAGAGACCCAGTACTTC.

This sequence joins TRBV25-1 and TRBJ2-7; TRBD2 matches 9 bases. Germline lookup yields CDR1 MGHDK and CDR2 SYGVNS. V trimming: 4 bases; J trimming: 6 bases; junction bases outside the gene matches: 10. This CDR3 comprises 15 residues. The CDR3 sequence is CASSVRGLALSEQYF. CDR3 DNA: TGTGCCAGCAGTGTGAGGGGACTAGCTCTATCCGAGCAGTACTTC.

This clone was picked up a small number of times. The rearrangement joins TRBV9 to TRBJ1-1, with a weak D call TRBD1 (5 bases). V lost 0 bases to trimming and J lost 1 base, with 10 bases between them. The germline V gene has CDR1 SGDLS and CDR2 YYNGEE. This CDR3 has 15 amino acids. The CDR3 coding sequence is TGTGCCAGCAGCGTAGCGGAGGGGTCGAACACTGAAGCTTTCTTT. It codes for CASSVAEGSNTEAFF.

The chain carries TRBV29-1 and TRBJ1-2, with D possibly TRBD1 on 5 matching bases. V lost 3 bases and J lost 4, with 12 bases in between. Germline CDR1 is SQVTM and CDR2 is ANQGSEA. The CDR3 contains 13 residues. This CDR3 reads CSVDGRGGYGYTF. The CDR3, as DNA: TGCAGCGTTGATGGAAGGGGCGGCTATGGCTACACCTTC.

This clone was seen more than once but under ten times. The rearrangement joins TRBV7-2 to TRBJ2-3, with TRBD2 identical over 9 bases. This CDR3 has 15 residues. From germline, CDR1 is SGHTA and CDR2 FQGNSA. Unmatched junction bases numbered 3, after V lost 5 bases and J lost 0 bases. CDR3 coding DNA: TGTGCCAGCAGCCCTAGCGGGATTAGCACAGATACGCAGTATTTT. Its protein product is CASSPSGISTDTQYF.

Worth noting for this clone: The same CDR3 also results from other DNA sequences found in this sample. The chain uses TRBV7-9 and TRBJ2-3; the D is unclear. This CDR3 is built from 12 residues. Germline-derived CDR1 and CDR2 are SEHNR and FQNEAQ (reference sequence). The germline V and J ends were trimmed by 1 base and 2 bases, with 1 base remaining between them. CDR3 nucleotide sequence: TGTGCCAGCAGCTTAGACACAGATACGCAGTATTTT. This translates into CASSLDTDTQYF.

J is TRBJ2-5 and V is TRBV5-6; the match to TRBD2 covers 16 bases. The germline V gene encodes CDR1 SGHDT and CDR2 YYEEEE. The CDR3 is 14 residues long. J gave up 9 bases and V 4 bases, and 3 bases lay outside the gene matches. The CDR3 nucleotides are TGTGCCAGCAGCCTGGGACTAGCGGGAGGGGCCCAGTACTTC. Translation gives CASSLGLAGGAQYF.

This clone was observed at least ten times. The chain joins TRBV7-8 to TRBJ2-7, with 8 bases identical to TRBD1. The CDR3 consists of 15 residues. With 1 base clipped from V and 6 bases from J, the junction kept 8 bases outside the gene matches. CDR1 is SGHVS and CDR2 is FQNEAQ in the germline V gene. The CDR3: CASSLGDRGIGEQYF. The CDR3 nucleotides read TGTGCCAGCAGCTTAGGCGACAGGGGCATAGGCGAGCAGTACTTC.

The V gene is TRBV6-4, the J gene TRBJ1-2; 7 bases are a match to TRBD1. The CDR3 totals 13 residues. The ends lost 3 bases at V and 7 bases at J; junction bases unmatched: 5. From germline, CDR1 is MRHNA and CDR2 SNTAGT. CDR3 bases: TGTGCCAGCAGTGAACGGACAGGTGCTGGCTACACCTTC. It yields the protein CASSERTGAGYTF.